This T cell receptor (beta chain) was captured by sequencing in a study of vaccination and CD4 T cells after COVID-19 (dated by TCRdb to 2021 to 2024). Looking at the study overall: In the convalescent cohort there were six males and four females, among whom were two Hispanic individuals, seven Caucasians, two Asians and one multiracial person. At the TCR clonotype level, an earlier paper using these donors assessed memory CD4+ T cell crossreactivity between SARS-CoV-2 and common cold coronavirus spike proteins. As controls, cultures received a CEFX viral epitope pool (the positive control), an HIV-1 Nef peptide pool (the negative control), or no peptide at all. Post-COVID blood samples were collected from convalescent patients a median of about 92 days after diagnosis, with a range of roughly 30 to 161 days. For stimulating the cultures, overlapping spike peptide pools were used, derived from SARS-CoV-2 as well as from the common cold coronaviruses HCoV-NL63, HCoV-OC43 and HCoV-229E. Participants got two doses of the Pfizer-BioNTech BNT162b2 vaccine (n=8) or two doses of the Moderna mRNA-1273 vaccine (n=2). The spike-specific CD4+ TCR repertoire was compared before and after mRNA vaccination in about nine COVID-19 convalescent patients and several infection-naive healthy vaccine recipients. Post-vaccine blood samples were taken a median of approximately 70 days after the second vaccine dose, with a range of roughly 14 to 250 days. Study-level results and caveats: Of the vaccine-specific clones in convalescent patients, 304 of 307, or nearly all, reacted only to SARS-CoV-2 spike and did not cross-react with common cold coronaviruses. In convalescent patients, a median around 84% of post-vaccine SARS-CoV-2-reactive clones were detected only after vaccination, and vaccine-specific priming was suggested by this finding. The study included relatively few convalescent patients and did not analyze early timepoints after natural infection. An increase in the median number of SARS-CoV-2-reactive clonotypes from approximately 21 after infection to 38 after vaccination was observed, but the change was not found to be significant.

V loses 6 bases of germline sequence and J loses 0 bases, and the interval between the two ends is 5 bases. The germline V gene (reference sequence) provides CDR1 MNHEY and CDR2 SMNVEV. The CDR3 numbers 12 residues from cysteine through phenylalanine. Only the CDR3 portion is preserved as DNA: 36 bases, with reading frame beginning at the first base. Read against the paper, the sample's treatment or condition label means: roughly 10-day PBMC culture with coronavirus spike peptide pools or control peptides (ViraFEST assay). CD4+ T cells from unexposed donors were collected before the COVID-19 pandemic (2011-2018). To expand antigen-specific T cells with peptide pools and then pick out the expanded clonotypes through TCR sequencing, the study relied on the ViraFEST assay. More than 1.5 million PBMCs per well were cultured in IMDM with roughly 5.5% human AB serum and 8 to 10 IU/ml IL-2, plus 10 ug/ml peptide pools. On days 3 and 7, half of the culture medium was replaced with fresh IL-2-containing medium. After 10 days of culture, CD4+ T cells were isolated by negative selection using the EasySep CD4+ T cell isolation kit. As cell numbers permitted, CD4+ T cells from unexposed donors were tested for reactivity to SARS-CoV-2 S and N and to four common cold coronavirus spike pools. Ficoll-Paque Plus gradient centrifugation was used to isolate PBMCs from whole blood, and the isolated PBMCs were then either used fresh or cryopreserved at -140C. Culture conditions were generally each tested in triplicate wells. The leukapheresis product for the unexposed donors was obtained through commercial purchase.

Note on this clonotype: Its cognate antigen has yet to be identified. The record has no base qualities; no much larger clone is one base away.

Preparation of the library involved PCR. TCR sequencing of DNA from cultured CD4+ T cells used the Oncomine TCR Beta short-read assay at the Johns Hopkins FTIC core. The QIAamp micro DNA kit was used to extract genomic DNA from the cultured CD4+ T cells. The Oncomine TCR Beta libraries from cultured CD4+ T cells were pooled using unique dual indexes and then sequenced on an Illumina iSeq 100. The paper's processing steps were these. Non-productive sequences were filtered out, and CDR3s that did not start with C, did not end with F or W, or were shorter than 7 amino acids were discarded. Antigen-specific clonotypes were identified using the MANAFEST web application through comparison of peptide-stimulated wells with reference and other culture wells. Positive clones required FDR below 0.05, an odds ratio above 5, and productive frequency above 0.1% in at least two of three replicate wells. Cross-reactive clonotypes were defined as significantly expanded in both SARS-CoV-2 spike wells and at least one common cold coronavirus spike condition. Using R version 3.6.1, CDR3 homology was evaluated through Levenshtein distances (stringdist) along with unrooted phylogenetic trees (ape). TCRdb cleaned the public reads at Q25 with fastp, built clones with MiXCR and kept in-frame beta chains. Duplicate CDR3 protein sequences are folded into a single record with the most common DNA and genes. V and J calls and clone size were set by TCRdb, not the authors. This sample lists 9,100 or so distinct CDR3 sequences; 30% to 35% were detected once. About a fifth of the sample goes to the ten largest clones.

This sequence was found in a human donor in good health. This receptor chain uses TRBV27 and TRBJ2-5; confidence is insufficient to name the D gene. The sequencing sample was made of CD4+ T cells from blood, cultured in vitro. The CDR3 corresponds to CASSDHQETQYF. The DNA sequence follows: TGTGCCAGCAGCGACCACCAAGAGACCCAGTACTTC.